This T cell receptor beta chain was captured by sequencing in a study of blood T cell repertoires in COVID-19 (TCRdb year 2020). Background on the whole study: The collaborator samples originated in the United States, Italy and Spain and spanned the acute and convalescent phases of COVID-19. The samples were drawn from the first 160 participants of the ongoing ImmuneRACE study and from over 950 subjects provided by 6 global collaborators. Nearly every sample came with metadata listing a de-identified subject ID, COVID-19 status, age in years and sex. The material from the prospective study consisted of cDNA or gDNA derived from T cells, B-cell-depleted T cells, or PBMCs. Where HLA class I and class II types were available, the types were taken from metadata supplied by the sample provider, not from assay-based typing. The dataset comprised deeply sampled blood TCRbeta repertoires from subjects exposed to, actively infected with, or recovered from COVID-19. The repertoires were made available in a free public database intended to serve as a resource for research on the immune response to SARS-CoV-2.

Trimming takes 4 bases from V and 0 bases from J, and the germline ends sit 5 bases apart. From its cysteine to its phenylalanine, the CDR3 spans 13 amino acids. The kept DNA is CDR3 alone, 39 bases in frame from the first base. Note on this clone: No cognate antigen has been identified for it. No clone much larger than this one lies a single base away; base qualities are absent.

The immunoSEQ Assay, a bias-controlled multiplex PCR, was used to amplify TCRbeta CDR3 regions from genomic DNA. As for the authors' bioinformatics: The number of nucleated cells in each sample was estimated by amplification of reference gene primers within the assay. To quantify the absolute abundance of each unique TCRbeta CDR3 rearrangement, sequence reads were collapsed and filtered. Productive Simpson clonality was computed per sample as the square root of Simpson's diversity index over productive rearrangements. TCRdb's version of the immuneACCESS table is confined to in-frame rearrangements and falls short of the full clone set. An unresolved V gene accounts for under half of the shortfall where checked; the remainder is of unknown origin. V and J calls and clone size are given by that table; D and trimming were obtained from the DNA. The sample table records approximately 200,000 clones; roughly four fifths of these occur just once. About 6.9% of the sample is held by the ten biggest clonotypes.

Each collaborating institution followed its own protocols to collect whole blood in K2EDTA tubes. For TCRbeta analysis, collaborator samples were shipped as frozen whole blood, as isolated PBMCs, or as DNA extracted from either sample type. What the research found in general, with its limitations: The amount of clinical and demographic metadata varied by source and participant and was provided uncurated.

The rearrangement joined TRBV12-3 or TRBV12-4 to TRBJ2-3; a confident D gene designation cannot be given. This TCR was recovered from a human donor with acute or convalescent COVID-19. The donor label of this sample is uncertain. Sequencing was performed on peripheral blood. The CDR3 is CASSSYSTDTQYF. The DNA reads TGTGCCAGCAGTTCCTATAGCACAGATACGCAGTATTTT.